The 15 T cell receptor beta chains in this list originate from one sample, sequenced in a study of Ad26.COV2.S vaccination and SARS-CoV-2 variants. This table comes from immunoSEQ multiplex PCR, and its TCRdb copy is limited to in-frame clones, with some not included. The sample lists around 370,000 clones, around 90% seen once, with 3% to 4% in the top ten. Sample: peripheral blood, taken after recovery from COVID-19. These receptors came from a human donor who had recovered from COVID-19.

The chain has TRBV7-9 and TRBJ1-4; D perhaps matches TRBD1 (5 bases). The CDR3 has 15 amino acids. The germline V gene encodes CDR1 SEHNR and CDR2 FQNEAQ (reference sequence). Between the trimmed V and J ends, which lost 5 bases and 5 bases, there was a span of 15 bases. CDR3 sequence reads: CASSPGDLSNEKLFF. For the CDR3, the DNA is TGTGCCAGCAGCCCCGGGGACCTCTCAAATGAAAAACTGTTTTTT.

The chain is built from TRBV13 and TRBJ2-7; D is unresolved. This CDR3 is built from 14 residues. CDR1 and CDR2 (germline): PRHDT, FYEKMQ (reference sequence). V was clipped by 1 base and J by 0 bases, with 7 bases between them. As DNA, the CDR3 is TGTGCCAGCAGCTTAGCGGGCTACTCCTACGAGCAGTACTTC. As protein: CASSLAGYSYEQYF.

This chain uses TRBV6-6 with TRBJ1-1, with TRBD1 matching 11 bases. In germline, CDR1 is MNHNY, CDR2 SVGAGI (reference sequence). The CDR3 loop spans 15 amino acids. J gave up 6 bases and V 0 bases, and 3 bases lay outside the gene matches. This CDR3 is CASSYSPGQGAEAFF. The CDR3 nucleotides are TGTGCCAGCAGTTACTCCCCGGGACAGGGGGCTGAAGCTTTCTTT.

This clone was counted ten times or more. The chain recombines TRBV5-1 with TRBJ1-3; D ambiguous. Trimming shortened V by 0 bases and J by 3 bases, and 7 bases separated the two germline ends. The CDR3 is 14 residues long. Germline V gene sequence: CDR1 SGHRS, CDR2 YFSETQ. The CDR3 here is CASSLDVIGNTIYF. The CDR3 region has the DNA TGCGCCAGCAGCTTGGATGTTATTGGAAACACCATATATTTT.

J is TRBJ2-7 and V is TRBV7-2, with 11 bases aligning to TRBD2. CDR1 is SGHTA and CDR2 is FQGNSA in the germline V gene. This CDR3 is built from 17 residues. J gave up 5 bases and V 7 bases, and 16 bases lay outside the gene matches. In nucleotides, the CDR3 is TGTGCCAGCACGCTAACCGCCGTAACTAGCGGGGGTAACGAGCAGTACTTC. Its protein is CASTLTAVTSGGNEQYF.

The chain has TRBV19 and TRBJ2-7, with TRBD1 identical over 8 bases. Looked up from germline, CDR1 is LNHDA and CDR2 is SQIVND (reference sequence). CDR3 length equals 13 residues. The J segment lost 6 bases and the V segment lost 4 bases, leaving 5 bases of the junction unmatched. The CDR3 DNA follows: TGTGCCAGTAGTAGGACAGGGAAGAGCGAGCAGTACTTC. Translation gives CASSRTGKSEQYF.

This chain joins TRBV7-6 and TRBJ1-1; D uncertain. The CDR3 is 11 amino acids. The germline V and J ends were trimmed by 2 bases and 8 bases, with 6 bases remaining between them. Germline V gene sequence: CDR1 SGHVS, CDR2 FNYEAQ. Here the CDR3 reads CASSLSSEAFF. The CDR3 region has the DNA TGTGCCAGCAGCTTATCCTCCGAAGCTTTCTTT.

The chain combines TRBV5-4 with TRBJ2-7, with TRBD1 as a possible D gene (5 bases). In germline, CDR1 is SGHNT, CDR2 YYREEE (reference sequence). Trimming stripped 2 bases from V and 3 bases from J, with 15 bases between. CDR3 size: 15 residues. DNA of the CDR3: TGTGCCAGCAGCTTCAAGGGGAACGGCGGCTACGAGCAGTACTTC. As protein: CASSFKGNGGYEQYF.

The rearrangement links TRBV11-2 to TRBJ2-5; D unresolved. Germline CDR1 reads SGHAT; CDR2 reads FQNNGV. V was clipped by 1 base and J by 1 base, with 7 bases between them. The CDR3 is made up of 14 amino acids. CDR3 sequence reads: CASSLVGPQETQYF. DNA for the CDR3: TGTGCCAGCAGCTTAGTAGGGCCCCAAGAGACCCAGTACTTC.

The chain recombines TRBV29-1 with TRBJ1-2, with D possibly matching TRBD1 (5 bases). V was clipped by 4 bases and J by 6 bases, with 9 bases between them. CDR3 size: 11 residues. From germline, CDR1 is SQVTM and CDR2 ANQGSEA. The CDR3 is CSVGQLNGYTF. The DNA for the CDR3 is TGCAGCGTTGGACAGCTTAATGGCTACACCTTC.

This chain links TRBV2 with TRBJ1-3, with unresolved D. The ends were cut back, 2 bases at V and 0 bases at J, with 8 bases in the middle. The CDR3 has 15 amino acids. Germline CDR1 SNHLY, CDR2 FYNNEI. CDR3 residues: CASSERPNSGNTIYF. The CDR3 coding sequence is TGTGCCAGCAGTGAAAGGCCTAACTCTGGAAACACCATATATTTT.

The CDR3 sequence is CASSLAMREQFF. CDR3 in DNA: TGTGCCAGCAGCTTGGCCATGAGAGAGCAGTTCTTC. V usage is TRBV5-4 and J usage is TRBJ2-1; D remains unclear. Trimming took off 0 bases at V and 10 bases at J, with 8 bases between the two ends. Germline loops: CDR1 SGHNT, CDR2 YYREEE (reference sequence). The length of the CDR3 is 12 residues.

The chain employs TRBV6-5 and TRBJ1-5; TRBD1 matches 11 bases. The CDR3 has 15 amino acids. J was trimmed by 0 bases and V by 7 bases; bases with no gene match: 2. CDR1 MNHEY and CDR2 SVGAGI come from the germline V gene. CDR3 region: CASIGTGGSNQPQHF. The CDR3 coding sequence is TGTGCCAGCATAGGGACAGGGGGTAGCAATCAGCCCCAGCATTTT.

The J gene is TRBJ1-2, the V gene TRBV18, with D unresolved. V lost 0 bases to trimming and J lost 0 bases, with 5 bases between them. CDR3 length: 14 amino acids. CDR1 is KGHSH, CDR2 LQKENI, per germline. The CDR3 region has the DNA TGTGCCAGCTCACCACCGAGGACTAACTATGGCTACACCTTC. Protein sequence: CASSPPRTNYGYTF.

The V call is TRBV24-1, the J call TRBJ1-4; 12 nucleotides agree with TRBD1. The trim removed 3 bases at V and 10 bases at J, leaving 5 bases unmatched. Germline CDR1 and CDR2: KGHDR and SFDVKD. The CDR3 covers 15 residues. Here the CDR3 reads CATSDPGQGAGKLFF. CDR3 bases: TGTGCCACCAGTGATCCGGGACAGGGGGCAGGAAAACTGTTTTTT.